The clone carrying this TCR beta chain turned up a few times. The target antigen is unknown. The data originate from a study of post-analysis software for immune sequencing data. Across the study: Courses of disease covered relapsing-remitting, secondary progressive and progressive-relapsing multiple sclerosis. Findings of the study overall: F measure clustering grouped samples strongly by preparation batch. TRBV5-6, TRBV5-1 and TRBV20-1 belonged to a set of about five TRBV segments that were more frequent in patients than controls. Normalized Chao1 diversity in multiple sclerosis patients fell significantly below that of controls.

Every TCR beta cDNA library bore unique molecular identifiers. Some 500,000 cDNA molecules were recovered from an input of roughly 0.95 to 10 million T cells. Using its own MiXCR run on the PCR reads, TCRdb lists one record per CDR3 protein. The table has approximately 770,000 distinct CDR3 sequences, around 42% seen once. The CDR3 spans 12 residues. Deletions cut 7 bases from V and 8 bases from J, with 17 bases between. Germline CDR1 and CDR2: SQVTM and ANQGSEA. This sequence originates from a girl aged 10 to 17 with multiple sclerosis. The sample taken for sequencing was blood. J is TRBJ1-1 and V is TRBV29-1, with no clear D. CDR3 amino acids: CSGRTPSKEAFF. The CDR3 DNA is TGCAGCGGGCGGACCCCTAGTAAGGAAGCTTTCTTT.